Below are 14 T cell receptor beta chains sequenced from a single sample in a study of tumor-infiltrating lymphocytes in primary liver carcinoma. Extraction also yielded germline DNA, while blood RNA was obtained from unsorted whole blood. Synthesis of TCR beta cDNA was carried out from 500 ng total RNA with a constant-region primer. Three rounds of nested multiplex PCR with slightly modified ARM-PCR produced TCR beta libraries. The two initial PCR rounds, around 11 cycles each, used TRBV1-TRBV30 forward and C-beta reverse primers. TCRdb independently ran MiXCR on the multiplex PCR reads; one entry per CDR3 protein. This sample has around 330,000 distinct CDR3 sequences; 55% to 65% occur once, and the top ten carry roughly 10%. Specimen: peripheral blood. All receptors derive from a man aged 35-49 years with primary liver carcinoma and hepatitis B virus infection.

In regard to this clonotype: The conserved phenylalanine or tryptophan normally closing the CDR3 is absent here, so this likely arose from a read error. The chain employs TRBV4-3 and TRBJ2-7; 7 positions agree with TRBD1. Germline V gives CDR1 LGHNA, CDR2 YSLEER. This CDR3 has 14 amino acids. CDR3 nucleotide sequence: TGCGCCAGTAGCCAGGATAGACAGGGCTACGAGCAGTACTAC. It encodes CASSQDRQGYEQYY.

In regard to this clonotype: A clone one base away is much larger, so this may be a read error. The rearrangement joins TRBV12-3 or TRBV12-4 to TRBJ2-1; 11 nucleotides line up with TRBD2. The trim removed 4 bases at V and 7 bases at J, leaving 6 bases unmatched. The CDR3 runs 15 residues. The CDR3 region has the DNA TGTGCCAGCAGTTCACTAGCGGGAGTCCGTAATGAGCAGTTCTTC. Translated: CASSSLAGVRNEQFF.

The CDR3 coding sequence is TGTGCCAGCAGCCAAGAGGTCGCTAACTATGGCTACACCTTC. Protein product: CASSQEVANYGYTF. This chain links TRBV14 with TRBJ1-2; no clear D. Germline V gene data show CDR1 as SGHDN and CDR2 as FVKESK. CDR3 size: 14 residues. V was shortened by 0 bases and J by 0 bases, with 5 bases between the two germline ends.

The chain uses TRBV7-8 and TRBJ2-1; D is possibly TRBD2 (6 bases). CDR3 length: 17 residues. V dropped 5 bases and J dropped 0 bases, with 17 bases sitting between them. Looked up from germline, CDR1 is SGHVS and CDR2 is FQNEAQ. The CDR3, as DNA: TGTGCCAGCAGCCTCCTGGAGGAGGGGCCCTCCTACAATGAGCAGTTCTTC. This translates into CASSLLEEGPSYNEQFF.

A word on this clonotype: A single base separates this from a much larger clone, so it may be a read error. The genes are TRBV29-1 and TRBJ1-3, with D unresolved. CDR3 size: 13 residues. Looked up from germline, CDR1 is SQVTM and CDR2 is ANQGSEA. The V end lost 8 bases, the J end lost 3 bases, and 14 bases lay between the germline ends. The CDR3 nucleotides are TGCAGCATGGCCCCGGACGGTGGAAACACCATATATTTT. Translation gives CSMAPDGGNTIYF.

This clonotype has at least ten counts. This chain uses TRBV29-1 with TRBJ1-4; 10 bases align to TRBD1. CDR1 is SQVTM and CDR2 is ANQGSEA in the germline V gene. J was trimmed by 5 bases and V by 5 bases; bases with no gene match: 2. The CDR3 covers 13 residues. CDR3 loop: CSVRGQGNEKLFF. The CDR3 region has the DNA TGCAGCGTTCGGGGACAGGGGAATGAAAAACTGTTTTTT.

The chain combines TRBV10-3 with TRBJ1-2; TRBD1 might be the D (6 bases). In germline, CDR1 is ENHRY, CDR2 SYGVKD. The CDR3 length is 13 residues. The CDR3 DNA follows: TGTGACACCGCCCGGGACATCAACTTGAGCTACACCTTC. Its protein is CDTARDINLSYTF.

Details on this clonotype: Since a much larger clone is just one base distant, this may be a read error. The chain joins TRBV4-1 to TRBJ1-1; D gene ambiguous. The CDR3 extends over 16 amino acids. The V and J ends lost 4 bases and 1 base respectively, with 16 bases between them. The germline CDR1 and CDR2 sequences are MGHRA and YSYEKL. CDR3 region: CASSPWSQVQNTEAFF. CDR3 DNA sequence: TGCGCCAGCAGCCCCTGGTCTCAGGTCCAGAACACTGAAGCTTTCTTT.

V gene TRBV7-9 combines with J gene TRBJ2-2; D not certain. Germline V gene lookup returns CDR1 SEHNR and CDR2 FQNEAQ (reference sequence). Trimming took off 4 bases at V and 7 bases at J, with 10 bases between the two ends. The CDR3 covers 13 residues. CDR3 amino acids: CASSSSVFGELFF. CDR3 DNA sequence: TGTGCCAGCAGCTCATCGGTGTTCGGGGAGCTGTTTTTT.

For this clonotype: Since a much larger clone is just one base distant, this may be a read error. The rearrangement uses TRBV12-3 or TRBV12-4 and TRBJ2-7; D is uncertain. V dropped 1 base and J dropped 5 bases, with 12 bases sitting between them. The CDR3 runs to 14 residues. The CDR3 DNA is TGTGCCAGCAGTTTAGATTCCAGCGTCGACGAGCAGTACTTC. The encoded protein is CASSLDSSVDEQYF.

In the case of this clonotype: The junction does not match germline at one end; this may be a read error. CDR3 sequence reads: CSVVLACIDTQYF. CDR3 bases: TGTAGCGTTGTACTAGCGTGTATAGATACGCAGTATTTT. V usage is TRBV29-1 and J usage is TRBJ2-3, with 7 bases identical to TRBD2. The germline gives CDR1 SQVTM, CDR2 ANQGSEA. The CDR3 is 13 residues long.

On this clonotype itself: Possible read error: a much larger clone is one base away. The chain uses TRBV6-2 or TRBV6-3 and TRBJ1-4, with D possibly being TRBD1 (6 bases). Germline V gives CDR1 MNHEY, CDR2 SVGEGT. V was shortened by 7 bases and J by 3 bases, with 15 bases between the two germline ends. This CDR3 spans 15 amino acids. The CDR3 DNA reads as TGTGCCAGCAATACCTCCAGGGGACCTAATGAAAAACTGTTTTTT. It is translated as CASNTSRGPNEKLFF.

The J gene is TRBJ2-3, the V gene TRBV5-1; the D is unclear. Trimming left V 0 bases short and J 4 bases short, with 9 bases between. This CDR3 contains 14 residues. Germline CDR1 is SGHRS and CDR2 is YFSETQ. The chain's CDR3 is CASSLEGGADTQYF. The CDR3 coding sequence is TGCGCCAGCAGCTTGGAGGGTGGGGCAGATACGCAGTATTTT. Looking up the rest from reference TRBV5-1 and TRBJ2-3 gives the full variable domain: KAGVTQTPRYLIKTRGQQVTLSCSPISGHRSVSWYQQTPGQGLQFLFEYFSETQRNKGNFPGRFSGRQFSNSRSEMNVSTLELGDSALYLCASSLEGGADTQYFGPGTRLTVL.

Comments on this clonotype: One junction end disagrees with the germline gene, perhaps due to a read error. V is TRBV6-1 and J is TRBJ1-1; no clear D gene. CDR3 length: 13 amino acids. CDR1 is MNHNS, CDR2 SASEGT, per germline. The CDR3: CASSEQPNTEAFF. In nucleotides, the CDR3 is TGTGCCAGTAGTGAACAGCCGAACACTGAAGCTTTCTTT.